The clone carrying this T cell receptor beta chain showed up many times. No antigen is known for it. RNA transcripts provided the source from which TCR beta CDR3 regions were amplified. The HTBI primer set drove a first-round RT-PCR of the TCR CDR3. MiXCR, applied by TCRdb to the multiplex PCR reads, yields one record per CDR3 protein. This sample has fewer than 650,000 distinct CDR3 sequences, with 12% to 15% found just once. Extraction of PBMCs used roughly 9.6 ml of fresh peripheral blood. These data are taken from a study of T cells in Graves' hyperthyroidism and ophthalmopathy. The study's findings and limits: Blood samples included most of the expanded thyroid clonotypes exceeding 0.001.

This CDR3 has 15 residues. CDR1 and CDR2 (germline): SGDLS, YYNGEE. Trimming left V 4 bases short and J 4 bases short, with 14 bases between. The receptor was isolated from a woman younger than 35 with Graves' ophthalmopathy. Sequenced sample: blood. The chain uses TRBV9 and TRBJ2-2; TRBD2 might be the D (7 bases). CDR3 loop: CASSQAGAGTGELFF. The DNA of the CDR3 is TGTGCCAGCAGCCAGGCGGGGGCGGGCACCGGGGAGCTGTTTTTT.